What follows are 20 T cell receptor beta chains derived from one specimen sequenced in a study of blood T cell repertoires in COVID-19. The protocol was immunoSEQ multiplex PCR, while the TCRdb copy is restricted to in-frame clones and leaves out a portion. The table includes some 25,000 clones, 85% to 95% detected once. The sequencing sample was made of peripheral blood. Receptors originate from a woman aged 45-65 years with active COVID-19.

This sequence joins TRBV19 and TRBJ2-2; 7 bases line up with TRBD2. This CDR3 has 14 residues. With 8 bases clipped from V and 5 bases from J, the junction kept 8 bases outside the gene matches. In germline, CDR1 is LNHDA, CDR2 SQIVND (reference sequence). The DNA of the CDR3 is TGTGCCAGTGGGAGGGGCGCGAGGACCGGGGAGCTGTTTTTT. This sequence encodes CASGRGARTGELFF.

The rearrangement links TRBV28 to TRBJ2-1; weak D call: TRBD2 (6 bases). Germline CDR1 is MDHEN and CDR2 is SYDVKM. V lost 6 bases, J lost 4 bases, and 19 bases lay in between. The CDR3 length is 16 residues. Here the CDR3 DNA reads TGTGCCAGCAGCCCGATCACCGGGGCGGGGTACAATGAGCAGTTCTTC. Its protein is CASSPITGAGYNEQFF.

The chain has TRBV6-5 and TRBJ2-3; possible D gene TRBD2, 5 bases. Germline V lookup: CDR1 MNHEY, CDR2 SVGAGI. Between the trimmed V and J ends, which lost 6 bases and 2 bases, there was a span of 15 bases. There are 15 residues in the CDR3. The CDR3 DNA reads TGTGCCAGCAGCGGGCTCGGGGTTCCCACAGATACGCAGTATTTT. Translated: CASSGLGVPTDTQYF.

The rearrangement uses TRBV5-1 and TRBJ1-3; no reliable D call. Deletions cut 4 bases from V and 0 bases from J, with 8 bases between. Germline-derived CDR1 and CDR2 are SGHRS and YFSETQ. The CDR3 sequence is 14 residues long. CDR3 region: CASSLGLSGNTIYF. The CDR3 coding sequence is TGCGCCAGCAGCCTAGGACTCTCTGGAAACACCATATATTTT.

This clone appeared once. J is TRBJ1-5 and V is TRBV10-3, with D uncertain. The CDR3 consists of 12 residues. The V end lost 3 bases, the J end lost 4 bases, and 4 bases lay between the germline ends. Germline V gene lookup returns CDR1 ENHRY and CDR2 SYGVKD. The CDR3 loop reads CAISETNQPQHF. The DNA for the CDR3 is TGTGCCATCAGTGAAACAAATCAGCCCCAGCATTTT.

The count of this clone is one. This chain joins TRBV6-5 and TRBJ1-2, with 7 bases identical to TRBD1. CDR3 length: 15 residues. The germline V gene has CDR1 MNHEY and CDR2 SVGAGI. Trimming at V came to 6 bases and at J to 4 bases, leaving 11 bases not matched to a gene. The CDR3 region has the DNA TGTGCCAGCAGGAGAGTTATGGCAGGGGGCTATGGCTACACCTTC. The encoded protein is CASRRVMAGGYGYTF.

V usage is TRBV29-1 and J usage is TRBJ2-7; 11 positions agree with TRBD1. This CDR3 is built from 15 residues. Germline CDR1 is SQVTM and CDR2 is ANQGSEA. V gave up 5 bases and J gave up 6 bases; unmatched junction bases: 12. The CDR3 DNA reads TGCAGCGTTCAGGACAGGGGGCGCGAAGGTCGCGAGCAGTACTTC. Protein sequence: CSVQDRGREGREQYF.

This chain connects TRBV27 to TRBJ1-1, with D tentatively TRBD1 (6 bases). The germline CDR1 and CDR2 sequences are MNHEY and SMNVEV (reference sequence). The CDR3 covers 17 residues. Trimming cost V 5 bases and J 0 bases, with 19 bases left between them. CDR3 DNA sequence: TGTGCCAGCAGTAACCGACAGGTCGGGGGGATGAACACTGAAGCTTTCTTT. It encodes CASSNRQVGGMNTEAFF.

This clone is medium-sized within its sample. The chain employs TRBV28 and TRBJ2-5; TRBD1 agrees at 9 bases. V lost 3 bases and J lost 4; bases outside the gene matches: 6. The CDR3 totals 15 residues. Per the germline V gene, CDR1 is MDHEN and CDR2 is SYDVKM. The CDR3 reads CASSFEQGAGETQYF. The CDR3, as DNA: TGTGCCAGCAGTTTCGAACAGGGGGCGGGAGAGACCCAGTACTTC.

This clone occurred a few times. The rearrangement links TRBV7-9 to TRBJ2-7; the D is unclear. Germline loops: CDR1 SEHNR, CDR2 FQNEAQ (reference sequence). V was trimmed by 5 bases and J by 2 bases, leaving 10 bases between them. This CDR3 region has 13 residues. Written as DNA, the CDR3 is TGTGCCAGCAGCGACCAACTAACCTACGAGCAGTACTTC. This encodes CASSDQLTYEQYF.

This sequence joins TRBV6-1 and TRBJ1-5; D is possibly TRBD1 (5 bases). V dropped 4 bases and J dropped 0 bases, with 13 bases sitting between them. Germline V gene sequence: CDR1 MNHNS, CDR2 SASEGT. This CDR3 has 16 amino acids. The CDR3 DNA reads TGTGCCAGCAGTGTGGGTTTAGGGGTTAGCAATCAGCCCCAGCATTTT. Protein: CASSVGLGVSNQPQHF.

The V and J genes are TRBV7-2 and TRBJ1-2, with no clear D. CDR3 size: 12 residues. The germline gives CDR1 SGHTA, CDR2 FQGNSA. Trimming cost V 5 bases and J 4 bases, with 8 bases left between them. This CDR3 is CASSPTGYGYTF. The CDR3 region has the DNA TGTGCCAGCAGCCCGACGGGCTATGGCTACACCTTC.

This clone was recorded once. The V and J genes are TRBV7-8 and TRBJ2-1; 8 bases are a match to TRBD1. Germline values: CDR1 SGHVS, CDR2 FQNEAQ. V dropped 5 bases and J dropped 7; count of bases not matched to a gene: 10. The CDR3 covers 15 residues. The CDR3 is CASSPFGDRGNEQFF. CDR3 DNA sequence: TGTGCCAGCAGCCCCTTCGGCGACAGGGGTAATGAGCAGTTCTTC.

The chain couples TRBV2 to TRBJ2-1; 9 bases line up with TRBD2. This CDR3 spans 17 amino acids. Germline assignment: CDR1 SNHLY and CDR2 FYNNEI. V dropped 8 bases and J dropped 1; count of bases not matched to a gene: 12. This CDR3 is CASSRRAAGGSYNEQFF. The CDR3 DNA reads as TGTGCCAGCTCTCGCCGGGCCGCGGGAGGGTCCTACAATGAGCAGTTCTTC.

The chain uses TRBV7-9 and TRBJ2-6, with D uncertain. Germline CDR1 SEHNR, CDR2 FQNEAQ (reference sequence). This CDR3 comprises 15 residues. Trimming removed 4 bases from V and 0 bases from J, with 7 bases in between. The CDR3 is CASSYQLSGANVLTF. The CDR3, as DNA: TGTGCCAGCAGCTACCAACTCTCTGGGGCCAACGTCCTGACTTTC.

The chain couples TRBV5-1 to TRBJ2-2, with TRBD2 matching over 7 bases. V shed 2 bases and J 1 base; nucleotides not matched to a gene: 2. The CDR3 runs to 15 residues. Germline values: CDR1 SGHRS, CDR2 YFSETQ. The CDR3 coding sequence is TGCGCCAGCAGCTTCGGCGGGGGGAACACCGGGGAGCTGTTTTTT. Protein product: CASSFGGGNTGELFF.

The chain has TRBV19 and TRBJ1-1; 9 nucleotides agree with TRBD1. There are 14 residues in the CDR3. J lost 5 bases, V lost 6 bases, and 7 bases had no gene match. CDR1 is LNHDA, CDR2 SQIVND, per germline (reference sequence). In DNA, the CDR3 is TGTGCCAGTAGGCCGACAGGGGGAAGTACTGAAGCTTTCTTT. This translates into CASRPTGGSTEAFF.

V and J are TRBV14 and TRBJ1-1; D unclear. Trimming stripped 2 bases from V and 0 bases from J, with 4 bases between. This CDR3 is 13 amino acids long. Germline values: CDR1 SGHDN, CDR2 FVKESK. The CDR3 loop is CASSQQMNTEAFF. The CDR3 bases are TGTGCCAGCAGCCAACAGATGAACACTGAAGCTTTCTTT.

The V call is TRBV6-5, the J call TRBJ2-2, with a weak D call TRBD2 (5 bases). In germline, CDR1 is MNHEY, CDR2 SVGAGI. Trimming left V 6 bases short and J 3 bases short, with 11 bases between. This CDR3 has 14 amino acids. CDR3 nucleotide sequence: TGTGCCAGCAGGGCCTACGGGGACACCGGGGAGCTGTTTTTT. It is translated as CASRAYGDTGELFF.

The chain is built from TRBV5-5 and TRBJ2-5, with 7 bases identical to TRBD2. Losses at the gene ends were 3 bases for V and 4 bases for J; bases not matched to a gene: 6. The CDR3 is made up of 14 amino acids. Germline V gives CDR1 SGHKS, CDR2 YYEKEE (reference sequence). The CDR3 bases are TGTGCCAGCAGCTCCCCATCTAGCGGAGAGACCCAGTACTTC. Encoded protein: CASSSPSSGETQYF.